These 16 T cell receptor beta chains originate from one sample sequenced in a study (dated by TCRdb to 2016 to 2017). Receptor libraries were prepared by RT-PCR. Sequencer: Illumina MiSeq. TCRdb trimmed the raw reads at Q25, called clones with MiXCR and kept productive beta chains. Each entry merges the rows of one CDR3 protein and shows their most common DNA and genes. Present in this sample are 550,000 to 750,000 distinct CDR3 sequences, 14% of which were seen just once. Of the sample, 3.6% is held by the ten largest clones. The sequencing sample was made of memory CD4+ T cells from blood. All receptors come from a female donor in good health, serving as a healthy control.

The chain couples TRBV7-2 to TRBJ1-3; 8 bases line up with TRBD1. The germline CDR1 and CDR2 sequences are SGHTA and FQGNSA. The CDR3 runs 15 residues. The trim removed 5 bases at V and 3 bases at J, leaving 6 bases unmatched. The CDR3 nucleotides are TGTGCCAGCAGCGTATCTACAGGGGGTGGAAACACCATATATTTT. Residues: CASSVSTGGGNTIYF.

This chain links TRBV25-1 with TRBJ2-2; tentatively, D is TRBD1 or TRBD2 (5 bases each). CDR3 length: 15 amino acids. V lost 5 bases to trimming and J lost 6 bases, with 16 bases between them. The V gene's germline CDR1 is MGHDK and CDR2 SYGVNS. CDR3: CASSRHWGSSGELFF. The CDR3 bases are TGTGCCAGCAGTCGACATTGGGGGTCCTCCGGGGAGCTGTTTTTT.

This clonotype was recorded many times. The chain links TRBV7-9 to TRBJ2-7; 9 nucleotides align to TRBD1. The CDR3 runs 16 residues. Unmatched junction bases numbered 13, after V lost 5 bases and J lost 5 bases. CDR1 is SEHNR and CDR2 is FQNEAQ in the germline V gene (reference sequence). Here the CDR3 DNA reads TGTGCCAGCAGCGGCCCTTCCGGGACAGGGAATGACGAGCAGTACTTC. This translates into CASSGPSGTGNDEQYF.

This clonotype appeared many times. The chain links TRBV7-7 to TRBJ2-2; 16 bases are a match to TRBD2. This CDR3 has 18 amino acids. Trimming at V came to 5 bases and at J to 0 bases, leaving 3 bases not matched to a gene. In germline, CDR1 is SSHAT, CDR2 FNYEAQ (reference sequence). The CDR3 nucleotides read TGTGCCAGCAGCCCGGGACTAGCGGGAGGGACGAACACCGGGGAGCTGTTTTTT. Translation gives CASSPGLAGGTNTGELFF.

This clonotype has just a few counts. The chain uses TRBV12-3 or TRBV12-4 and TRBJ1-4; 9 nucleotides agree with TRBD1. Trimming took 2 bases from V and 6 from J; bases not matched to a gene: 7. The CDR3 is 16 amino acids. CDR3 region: CASSLNPTGGDEKLFF. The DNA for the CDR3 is TGTGCCAGCAGTTTAAACCCGACAGGGGGAGATGAAAAACTGTTTTTT.

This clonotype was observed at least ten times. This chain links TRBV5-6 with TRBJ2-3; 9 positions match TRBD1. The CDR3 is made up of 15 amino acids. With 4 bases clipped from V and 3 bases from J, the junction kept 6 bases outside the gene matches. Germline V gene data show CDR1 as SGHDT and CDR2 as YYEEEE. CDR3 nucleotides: TGTGCCAGCAGCCGCGGACAGGGGAGGACAGATACGCAGTATTTT. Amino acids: CASSRGQGRTDTQYF.

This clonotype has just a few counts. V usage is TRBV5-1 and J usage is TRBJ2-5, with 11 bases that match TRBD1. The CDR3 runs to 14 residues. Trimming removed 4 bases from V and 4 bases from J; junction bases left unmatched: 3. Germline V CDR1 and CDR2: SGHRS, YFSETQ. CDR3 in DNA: TGCGCCAGCAGCCCAGGACAGGGGGCAGAGACCCAGTACTTC. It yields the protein CASSPGQGAETQYF.

The CDR3 reads CASSFRLRQGSATNEKLFF. In DNA, the CDR3 is TGTGCCAGCAGTTTCCGACTAAGACAGGGAAGTGCAACTAATGAAAAACTGTTTTTT. The chain combines TRBV12-3 or TRBV12-4 with TRBJ1-4, with TRBD1 identical over 7 bases. The J segment lost 0 bases and the V segment lost 3 bases, leaving 13 bases of the junction unmatched. CDR3 length: 19 residues.

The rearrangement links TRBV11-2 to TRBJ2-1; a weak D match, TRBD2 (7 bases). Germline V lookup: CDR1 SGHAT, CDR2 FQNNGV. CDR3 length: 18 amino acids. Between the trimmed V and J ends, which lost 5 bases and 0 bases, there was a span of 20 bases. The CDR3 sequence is CASSATHGGGGSYNEQFF. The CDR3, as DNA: TGTGCCAGCAGCGCCACGCATGGCGGGGGCGGCTCCTACAATGAGCAGTTCTTC.

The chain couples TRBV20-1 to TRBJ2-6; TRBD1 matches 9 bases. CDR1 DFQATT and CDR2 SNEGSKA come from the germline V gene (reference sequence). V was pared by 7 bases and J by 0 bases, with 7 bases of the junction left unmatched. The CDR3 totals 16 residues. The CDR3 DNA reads TGCAGTGTTTCCGGGACAGGGACCTCTGGGGCCAACGTCCTGACTTTC. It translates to CSVSGTGTSGANVLTF.

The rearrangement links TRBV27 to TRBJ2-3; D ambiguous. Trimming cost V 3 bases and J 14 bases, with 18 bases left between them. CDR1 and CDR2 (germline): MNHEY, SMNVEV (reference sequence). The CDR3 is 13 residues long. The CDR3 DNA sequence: TGTGCCAGCAGTTTGGACCGGGTGTCCGTGGGGTATTTT. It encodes CASSLDRVSVGYF.

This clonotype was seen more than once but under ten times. This CDR3 reads CASSPPGDTETQYF. In DNA form, the CDR3 reads TGTGCCAGCTCACCCCCGGGGGACACAGAGACCCAGTACTTC. V usage is TRBV18 and J usage is TRBJ2-5; D could derive from TRBD1 or TRBD2 (6 bases each). V was shortened by 3 bases and J by 4 bases, with 12 bases between the two germline ends. Germline lookup yields CDR1 KGHSH and CDR2 LQKENI. This CDR3 is built from 14 residues.

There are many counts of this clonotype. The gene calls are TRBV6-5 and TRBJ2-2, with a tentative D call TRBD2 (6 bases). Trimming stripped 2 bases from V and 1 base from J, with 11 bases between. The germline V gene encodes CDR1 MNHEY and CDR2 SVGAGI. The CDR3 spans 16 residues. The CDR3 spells CASSYNSRGNTGELFF. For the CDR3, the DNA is TGTGCCAGCAGTTACAACTCGCGGGGGAACACCGGGGAGCTGTTTTTT.

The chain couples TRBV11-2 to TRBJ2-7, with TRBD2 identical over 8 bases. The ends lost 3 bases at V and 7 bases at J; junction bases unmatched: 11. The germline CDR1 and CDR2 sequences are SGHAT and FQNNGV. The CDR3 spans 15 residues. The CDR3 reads CASSLSLRERGEQYF. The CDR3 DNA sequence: TGTGCCAGCAGCTTGTCCTTGCGGGAGCGGGGGGAGCAGTACTTC.

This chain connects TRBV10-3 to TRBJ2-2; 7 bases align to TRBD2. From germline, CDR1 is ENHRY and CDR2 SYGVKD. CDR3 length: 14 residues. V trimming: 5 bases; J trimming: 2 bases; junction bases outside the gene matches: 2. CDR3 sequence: CAISRDYNTGELFF. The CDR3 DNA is TGTGCCATCAGTCGGGACTACAACACCGGGGAGCTGTTTTTT.

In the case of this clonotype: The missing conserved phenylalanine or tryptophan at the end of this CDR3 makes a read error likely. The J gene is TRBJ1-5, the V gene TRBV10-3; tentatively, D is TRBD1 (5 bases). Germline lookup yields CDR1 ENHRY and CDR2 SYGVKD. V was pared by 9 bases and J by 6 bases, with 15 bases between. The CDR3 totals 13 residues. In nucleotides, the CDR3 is TGTGCCATAGGGACGGGGGTCGGTCAGCCCCAGCATTCT. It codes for CAIGTGVGQPQHS.